The 10 T cell receptor beta chains in this list originate from one sample, sequenced in a study of CD8 T cells in Susac syndrome. It was with random hexamers that about 0.45 to 1 ug RNA was reverse transcribed. TCRdb fed the immunoSEQ multiplex PCR reads into MiXCR, producing one record per CDR3 protein. This sample has about 130,000 distinct CDR3 sequences; about 93% occur once, and the top ten carry around 0.2%. Input material: CD8+ T cells from PBMCs. Source of these receptors: a human donor with Susac syndrome.

The V call is TRBV25-1, the J call TRBJ2-1; 10 bases agree with TRBD2. Germline V gene sequence: CDR1 MGHDK, CDR2 SYGVNS. The CDR3 has 18 amino acids. Trimming removed 1 base from V and 2 bases from J; junction bases left unmatched: 8. CDR3 DNA: TGTGCCAGCAGTGAATCGGAAAGGAGCGGGAGGGCCTACAATGAGCAGTTCTTC. The encoded protein is CASSESERSGRAYNEQFF.

This sequence joins TRBV7-9 and TRBJ2-7, with D uncertain. V shed 11 bases and J shed 0 bases, with 17 bases lying between them. The CDR3 covers 14 residues. Per the germline V gene, CDR1 is SEHNR and CDR2 is FQNEAQ (reference sequence). The CDR3 spells CAVPRQVSSYEQYF. The CDR3 nucleotides are TGTGCCGTACCCAGGCAGGTCTCCTCCTACGAGCAGTACTTC.

This chain connects TRBV3-1 to TRBJ2-7; D gene unclear. In germline, CDR1 is LGHDT, CDR2 YNNKEL (reference sequence). Trimming shortened V by 4 bases and J by 5 bases, and 9 bases separated the two germline ends. The CDR3 extends over 12 amino acids. CDR3 sequence: CASSPNRDEQYF. The CDR3 nucleotides are TGTGCCAGCAGCCCTAACCGGGACGAGCAGTACTTC.

As DNA, the CDR3 is TGTGCCAGCAGCCAAGGGTCTAGACTGGAGACCCAGTACTTC. Residues: CASSQGSRLETQYF. This chain uses TRBV3-1 with TRBJ2-5, with D unclear. Deletions cut 1 base from V and 5 bases from J, with 11 bases between. Germline lookup yields CDR1 LGHDT and CDR2 YNNKEL (reference sequence). The CDR3 length is 14 residues.

The chain uses TRBV5-6 and TRBJ2-5; 9 bases map to TRBD1. From germline, CDR1 is SGHDT and CDR2 YYEEEE. J gave up 0 bases and V 6 bases, and 6 bases lay outside the gene matches. CDR3 length equals 15 residues. The CDR3 loop reads CASTEQGADQETQYF. The CDR3 nucleotides read TGTGCCAGCACCGAACAGGGGGCTGACCAAGAGACCCAGTACTTC.

The chain recombines TRBV12-3 or TRBV12-4 with TRBJ1-5; D gene uncertain. CDR3 length: 14 residues. V lost 1 base and J 5 bases, leaving 9 bases between the germline ends. The CDR3 protein is CASSLVVGDQPQHF. CDR3 sequence (DNA): TGTGCCAGCAGTTTAGTCGTTGGAGATCAGCCCCAGCATTTT.

The chain recombines TRBV6-5 with TRBJ2-1, with 10 positions matching TRBD1. The V and J ends lost 6 bases and 7 bases, in that order; junction bases with no gene match: 9. The CDR3 extends over 15 amino acids. Germline V CDR1 and CDR2: MNHEY, SVGAGI. DNA for the CDR3: TGTGCCAGCAGAAAGGGTTGGACAGGGGGTAATGAGCAGTTCTTC. Translated: CASRKGWTGGNEQFF.

V usage is TRBV9 and J usage is TRBJ1-3; tentatively, D is TRBD1 (6 bases). Looked up from germline, CDR1 is SGDLS and CDR2 is YYNGEE. Trimming took off 4 bases at V and 0 bases at J, with 14 bases between the two ends. This CDR3 is 16 amino acids long. CDR3 sequence: CASSLGQLSSGNTIYF. In DNA form, the CDR3 reads TGTGCCAGCAGCCTCGGACAGTTAAGCTCTGGAAACACCATATATTTT.

The chain links TRBV12-3 or TRBV12-4 to TRBJ1-1; 9 bases fit TRBD1. The junction had 6 bases not matched to a gene; V was cut back by 7 bases and J by 6 bases. The length of the CDR3 is 13 residues. For the CDR3, the DNA is TGTGCCAGCACCGGACAGGGGATCGCTGAAGCTTTCTTT. Protein sequence: CASTGQGIAEAFF.

This chain uses TRBV4-1 with TRBJ1-3; D is ambiguous. The CDR3 loop spans 19 amino acids. Looked up from germline, CDR1 is MGHRA and CDR2 is YSYEKL. Trimming took 0 bases from V and 4 from J, leaving 22 bases between them. The CDR3 DNA is TGCGCCAGCAGCCAAGATCTCGGGTTCCCCGACAATTACGGAAACACCATATATTTT. Translating it yields CASSQDLGFPDNYGNTIYF.